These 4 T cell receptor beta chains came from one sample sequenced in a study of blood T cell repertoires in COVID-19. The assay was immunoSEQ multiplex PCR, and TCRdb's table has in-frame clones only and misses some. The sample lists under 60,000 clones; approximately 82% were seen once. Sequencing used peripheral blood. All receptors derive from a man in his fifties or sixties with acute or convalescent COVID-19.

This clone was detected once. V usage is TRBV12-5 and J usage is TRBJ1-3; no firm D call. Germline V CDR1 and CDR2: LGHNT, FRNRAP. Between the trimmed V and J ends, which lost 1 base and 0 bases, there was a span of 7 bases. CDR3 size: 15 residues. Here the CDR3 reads CASGLDSDSGNTIYF. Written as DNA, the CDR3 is TGTGCTAGTGGTTTGGACTCCGACTCTGGAAACACCATATATTTT. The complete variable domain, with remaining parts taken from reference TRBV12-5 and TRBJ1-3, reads DARVTQTPRHKVTEMGQEVTMRCQPILGHNTVFWYRQTMMQGLELLAYFRNRAPLDDSGMPKDRFSAEMPDATLATLKIQPSEPRDSAVYFCASGLDSDSGNTIYFGEGSWLTVV.

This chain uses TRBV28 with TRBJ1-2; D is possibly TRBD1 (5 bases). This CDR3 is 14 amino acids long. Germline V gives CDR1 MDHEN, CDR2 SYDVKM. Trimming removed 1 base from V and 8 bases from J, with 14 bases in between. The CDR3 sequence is CASSLSPGWVGYTF. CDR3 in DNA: TGTGCCAGCAGTTTATCGCCAGGGTGGGTAGGCTACACCTTC.

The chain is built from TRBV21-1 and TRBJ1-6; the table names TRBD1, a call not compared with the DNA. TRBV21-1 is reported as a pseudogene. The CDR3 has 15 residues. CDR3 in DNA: TGTGCCAGCCTACAGGGGAGGTTAGGTAATTCACCCCTCCACTTT. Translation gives CASLQGRLGNSPLHF.

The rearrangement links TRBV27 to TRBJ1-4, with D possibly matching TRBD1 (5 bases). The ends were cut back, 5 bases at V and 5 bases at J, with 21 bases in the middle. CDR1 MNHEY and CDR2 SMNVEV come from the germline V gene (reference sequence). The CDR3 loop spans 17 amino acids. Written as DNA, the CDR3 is TGTGCCAGCAGTCCAAAACATCCGGGACTGAAGAATGAAAAACTGTTTTTT. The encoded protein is CASSPKHPGLKNEKLFF. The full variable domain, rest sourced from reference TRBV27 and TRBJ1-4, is EAQVTQNPRYLITVTGKKLTVTCSQNMNHEYMSWYRQDPGLGLRQIYYSMNVEVTDKGDVPEGYKVSRKEKRNFPLILESPSPNQTSLYFCASSPKHPGLKNEKLFFGSGTQLSVL.